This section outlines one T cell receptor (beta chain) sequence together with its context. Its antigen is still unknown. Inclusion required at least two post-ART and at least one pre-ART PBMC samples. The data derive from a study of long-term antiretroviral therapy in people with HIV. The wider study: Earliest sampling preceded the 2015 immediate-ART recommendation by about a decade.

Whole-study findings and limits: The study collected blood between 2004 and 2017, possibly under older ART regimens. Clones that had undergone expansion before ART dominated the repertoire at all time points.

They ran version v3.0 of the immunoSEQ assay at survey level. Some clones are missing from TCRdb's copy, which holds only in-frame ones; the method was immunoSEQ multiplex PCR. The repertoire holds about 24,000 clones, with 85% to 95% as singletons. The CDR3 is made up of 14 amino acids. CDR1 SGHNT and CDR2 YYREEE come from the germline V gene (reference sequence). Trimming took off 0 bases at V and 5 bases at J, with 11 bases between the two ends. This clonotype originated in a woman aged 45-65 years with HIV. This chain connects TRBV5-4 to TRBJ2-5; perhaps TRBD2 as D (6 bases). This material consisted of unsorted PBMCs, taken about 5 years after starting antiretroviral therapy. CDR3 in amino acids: CASSLAGEAETQYF. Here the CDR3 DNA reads TGTGCCAGCAGCTTGGCGGGGGAGGCGGAGACCCAGTACTTC. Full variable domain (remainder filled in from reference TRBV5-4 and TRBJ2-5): ETGVTQSPTHLIKTRGQQVTLRCSSQSGHNTVSWYQQALGQGPQFIFQYYREEENGRGNFPPRFSGLQFPNYSSELNVNALELDDSALYLCASSLAGEAETQYFGPGTRLLVL.